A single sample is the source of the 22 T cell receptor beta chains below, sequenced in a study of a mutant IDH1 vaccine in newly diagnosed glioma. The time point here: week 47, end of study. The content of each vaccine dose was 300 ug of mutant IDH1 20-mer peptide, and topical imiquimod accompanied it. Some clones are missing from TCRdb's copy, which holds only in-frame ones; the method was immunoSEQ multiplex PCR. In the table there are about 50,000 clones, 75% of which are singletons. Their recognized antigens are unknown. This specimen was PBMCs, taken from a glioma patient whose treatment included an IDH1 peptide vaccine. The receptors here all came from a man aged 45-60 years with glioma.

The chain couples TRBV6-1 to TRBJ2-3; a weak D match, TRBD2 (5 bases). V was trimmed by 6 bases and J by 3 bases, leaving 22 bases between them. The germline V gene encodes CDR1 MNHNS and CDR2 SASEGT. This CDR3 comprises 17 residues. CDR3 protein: CASSENLGLPRTDTQYF. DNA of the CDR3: TGTGCCAGCAGCGAAAACCTAGGACTTCCCCGTACAGATACGCAGTATTTT.

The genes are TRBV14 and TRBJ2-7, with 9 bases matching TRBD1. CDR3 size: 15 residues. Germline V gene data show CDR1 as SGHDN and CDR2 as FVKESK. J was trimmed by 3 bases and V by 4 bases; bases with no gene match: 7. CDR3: CASSPLQGAGYEQYF. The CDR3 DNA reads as TGTGCCAGCAGCCCACTACAGGGGGCTGGCTACGAGCAGTACTTC.

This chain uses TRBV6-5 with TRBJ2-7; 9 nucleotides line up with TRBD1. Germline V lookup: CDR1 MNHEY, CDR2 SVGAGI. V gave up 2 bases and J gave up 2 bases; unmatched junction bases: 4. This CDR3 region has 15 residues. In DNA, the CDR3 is TGTGCCAGCAGTTACCGGGGACAGGGCACCTACGAGCAGTACTTC. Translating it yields CASSYRGQGTYEQYF.

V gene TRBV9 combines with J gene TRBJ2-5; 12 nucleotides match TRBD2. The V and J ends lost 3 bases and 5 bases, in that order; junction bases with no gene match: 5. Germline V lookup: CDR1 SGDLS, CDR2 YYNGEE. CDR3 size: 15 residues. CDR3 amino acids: CASSGTSGGSETQYF. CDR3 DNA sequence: TGTGCCAGCAGCGGAACTAGCGGGGGGTCTGAGACCCAGTACTTC.

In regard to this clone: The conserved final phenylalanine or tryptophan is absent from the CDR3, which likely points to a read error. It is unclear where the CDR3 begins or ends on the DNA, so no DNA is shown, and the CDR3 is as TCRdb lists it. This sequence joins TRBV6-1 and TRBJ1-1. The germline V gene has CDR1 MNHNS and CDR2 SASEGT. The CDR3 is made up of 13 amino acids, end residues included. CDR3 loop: CASSEWPIFGVVL.

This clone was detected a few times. CDR3 sequence: CASSFRFDEQFF. CDR3 bases: TGTGCCAGCAGCTTTAGATTTGATGAGCAGTTCTTC. V is TRBV7-9 and J is TRBJ2-1; D uncertain. The CDR3 spans 12 residues. V lost 3 bases and J 8 bases, leaving 8 bases between the germline ends. Germline-derived CDR1 and CDR2 are SEHNR and FQNEAQ (reference sequence).

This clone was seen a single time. The CDR3 here is CASGNQGADEKLFF. The CDR3 nucleotides read TGCGCCAGCGGGAACCAGGGGGCTGATGAAAAACTGTTTTTT. The chain uses TRBV4-1 and TRBJ1-4; 8 bases map to TRBD1. This CDR3 has 14 residues. The V and J ends lost 8 bases and 6 bases, in that order; junction bases with no gene match: 8. Germline CDR1 is MGHRA and CDR2 is YSYEKL.

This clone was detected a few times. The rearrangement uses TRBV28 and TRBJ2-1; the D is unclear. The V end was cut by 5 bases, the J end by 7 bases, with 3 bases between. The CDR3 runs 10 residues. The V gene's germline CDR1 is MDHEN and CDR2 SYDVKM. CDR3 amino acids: CASSGNEQFF. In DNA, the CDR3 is TGTGCCAGCAGTGGGAATGAGCAGTTCTTC.

CDR3 nucleotides: TGTGCCTGGAGTGTAATGATGAGCTCTGGAAACACCATATATTTT. Translating it yields CAWSVMMSSGNTIYF. The genes are TRBV30 and TRBJ1-3, with D hard to call. This CDR3 is 15 amino acids long. Germline V gene sequence: CDR1 GTSNPN, CDR2 SVGIG (reference sequence). V was pared by 0 bases and J by 0 bases, with 9 bases between.

The CDR3 coding sequence is TGTGCCAGCAGTGAAGTCAGGGGAGAGACCCAGTACTTC. Translating gives CASSEVRGETQYF. The genes are TRBV2 and TRBJ2-5, with TRBD1 as a possible D gene (6 bases). CDR1 and CDR2 (germline): SNHLY, FYNNEI. The CDR3 has 13 amino acids. The V end was cut by 1 base, the J end by 4 bases, with 7 bases between.

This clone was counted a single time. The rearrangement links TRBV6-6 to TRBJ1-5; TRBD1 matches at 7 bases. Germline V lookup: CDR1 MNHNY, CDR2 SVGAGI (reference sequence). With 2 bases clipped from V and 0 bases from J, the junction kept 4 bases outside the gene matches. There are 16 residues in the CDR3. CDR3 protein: CASSYRDSYSNQPQHF. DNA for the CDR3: TGTGCCAGCAGTTACCGGGACAGCTATAGCAATCAGCCCCAGCATTTT.

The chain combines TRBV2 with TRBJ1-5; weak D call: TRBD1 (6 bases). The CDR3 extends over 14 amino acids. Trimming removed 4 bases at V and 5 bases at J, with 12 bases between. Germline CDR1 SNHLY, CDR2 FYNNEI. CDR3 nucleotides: TGTGCCAGCAGTGCCGGGGGCACAGATCAGCCCCAGCATTTT. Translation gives CASSAGGTDQPQHF.

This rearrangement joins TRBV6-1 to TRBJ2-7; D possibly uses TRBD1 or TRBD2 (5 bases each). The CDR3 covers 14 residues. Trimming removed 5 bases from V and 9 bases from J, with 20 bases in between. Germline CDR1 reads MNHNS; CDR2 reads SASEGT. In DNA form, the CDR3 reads TGTGCCAGCAGTACCGGGACCTCTGCTACGTCGCAGTACTTC. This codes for CASSTGTSATSQYF.

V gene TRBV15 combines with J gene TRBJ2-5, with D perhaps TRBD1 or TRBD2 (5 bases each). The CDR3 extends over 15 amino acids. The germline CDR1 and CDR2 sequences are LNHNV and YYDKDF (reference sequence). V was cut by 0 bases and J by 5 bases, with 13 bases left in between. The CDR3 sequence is CATSRDRGVGETQYF. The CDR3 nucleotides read TGTGCCACCAGCAGAGATAGAGGGGTCGGGGAGACCCAGTACTTC.

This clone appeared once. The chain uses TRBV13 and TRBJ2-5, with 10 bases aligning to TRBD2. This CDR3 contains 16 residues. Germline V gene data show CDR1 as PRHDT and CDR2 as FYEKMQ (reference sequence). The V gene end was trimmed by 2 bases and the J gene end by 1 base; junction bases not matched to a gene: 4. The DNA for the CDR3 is TGTGCCAGCAGCTTACATAGCGGGGGGCCCCAAGAGACCCAGTACTTC. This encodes CASSLHSGGPQETQYF.

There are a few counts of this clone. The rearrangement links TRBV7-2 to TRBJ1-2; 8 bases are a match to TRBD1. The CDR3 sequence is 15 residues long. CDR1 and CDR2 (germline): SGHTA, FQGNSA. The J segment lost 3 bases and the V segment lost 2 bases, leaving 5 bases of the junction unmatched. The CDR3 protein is CASSLIGTGDYGYTF. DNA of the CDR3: TGTGCCAGCAGCTTAATCGGGACAGGCGACTATGGCTACACCTTC.

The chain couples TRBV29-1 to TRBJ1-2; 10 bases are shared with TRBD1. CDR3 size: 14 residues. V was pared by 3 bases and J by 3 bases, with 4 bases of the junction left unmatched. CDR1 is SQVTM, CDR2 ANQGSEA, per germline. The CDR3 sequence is CSVETGGAHYGYTF. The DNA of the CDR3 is TGCAGCGTTGAGACAGGGGGCGCACACTATGGCTACACCTTC.

The DNA of the CDR3 is TGTGCCAGCAGCGGGGGACCGAGCAATCAGCCCCAGCATTTT. The encoded protein is CASSGGPSNQPQHF. The V gene is TRBV7-2, the J gene TRBJ1-5; possibly TRBD1 for D (5 bases). The V end was cut by 5 bases, the J end by 1 base, with 9 bases between. Germline CDR1 reads SGHTA; CDR2 reads FQGNSA. The CDR3 has 14 residues.

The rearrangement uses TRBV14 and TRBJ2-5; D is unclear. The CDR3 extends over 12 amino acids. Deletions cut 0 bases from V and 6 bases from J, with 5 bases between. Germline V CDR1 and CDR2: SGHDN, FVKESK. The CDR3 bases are TGTGCCAGCAGCCAAGACAGAAAGACCCAGTACTTC. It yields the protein CASSQDRKTQYF.

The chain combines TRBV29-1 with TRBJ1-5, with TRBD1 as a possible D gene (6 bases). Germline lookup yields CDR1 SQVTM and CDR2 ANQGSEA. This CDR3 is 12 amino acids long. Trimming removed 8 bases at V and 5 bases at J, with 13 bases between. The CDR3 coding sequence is TGCAGCACCAGGGACACTTATCAGCCCCAGCATTTT. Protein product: CSTRDTYQPQHF.

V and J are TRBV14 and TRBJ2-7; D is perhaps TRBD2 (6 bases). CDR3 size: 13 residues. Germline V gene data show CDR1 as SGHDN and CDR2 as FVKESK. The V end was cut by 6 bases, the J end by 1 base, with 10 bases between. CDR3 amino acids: CASRSGTSYEQYF. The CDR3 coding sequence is TGTGCCAGCAGGTCGGGGACTTCCTACGAGCAGTACTTC.

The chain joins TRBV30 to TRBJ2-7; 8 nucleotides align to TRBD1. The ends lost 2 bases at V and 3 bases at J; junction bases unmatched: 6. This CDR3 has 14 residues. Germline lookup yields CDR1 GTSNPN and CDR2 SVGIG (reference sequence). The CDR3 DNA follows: TGTGCCTGGAGTTCAGGACAGGGAAACTACGAGCAGTACTTC. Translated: CAWSSGQGNYEQYF.